The 26 T cell receptor beta chains below come from one sample, sequenced in a study of T cells in Graves' hyperthyroidism and ophthalmopathy. TCR beta CDR3 sequences were amplified from RNA transcripts. RT-PCR in the first round (using the HTBI primer set) targeted the TCR CDR3. TCRdb redid the calling of the multiplex PCR reads with MiXCR, one entry per CDR3 protein. The data contain about 400,000 distinct CDR3 sequences, about 15% of them seen just once; the ten biggest clones take up roughly an eighth. The sample was blood. These receptors originate from a young woman with Graves' hyperthyroidism.

This clonotype was found a few times. V is TRBV20-1 and J is TRBJ2-7, with TRBD2 matching over 7 bases. The CDR3 is 16 amino acids. Germline V gene lookup returns CDR1 DFQATT and CDR2 SNEGSKA (reference sequence). V was pared by 2 bases and J by 2 bases, with 12 bases of the junction left unmatched. CDR3 coding DNA: TGCAGTGCTAGACCCCCCTCCCCTGGACTAGCCTACGAGCAGTACTTC. As protein: CSARPPSPGLAYEQYF.

This clonotype has ten or more counts. CDR3 protein: CASTGSAGWTYEQYF. DNA for the CDR3: TGTGCCAGCACAGGGTCGGCAGGGTGGACCTACGAGCAGTACTTC. This chain links TRBV28 with TRBJ2-7; tentative D call: TRBD1 (5 bases). V lost 7 bases and J 2 bases, leaving 18 bases between the germline ends. Germline CDR1 and CDR2: MDHEN and SYDVKM. The CDR3 has 15 residues.

This clonotype was seen at least ten times. The chain uses TRBV7-9 and TRBJ2-7; D possibly corresponds to TRBD2 (6 bases). Trimming took 3 bases from V and 1 from J, leaving 16 bases between them. This CDR3 is built from 16 residues. Germline values: CDR1 SEHNR, CDR2 FQNEAQ (reference sequence). The CDR3 is CASSFVEGLGSYEQYF. The CDR3 nucleotides read TGTGCCAGCAGCTTTGTGGAGGGCCTTGGGTCCTACGAGCAGTACTTC.

This clonotype came up a few times. The DNA for the CDR3 is TGTGCCAGCAGCTCCGCGGGGACTAGAGGCCACGAGCAGTACTTC. Translation: CASSSAGTRGHEQYF. The chain employs TRBV7-8 and TRBJ2-7; 8 nucleotides line up with TRBD2. Germline CDR1 and CDR2: SGHVS and FQNEAQ. J was trimmed by 5 bases and V by 4 bases; bases with no gene match: 10. The CDR3 is 15 residues long.

At least ten counts were recorded for this clonotype. V gene TRBV6-1 combines with J gene TRBJ1-1; no clear D gene. The V gene's germline CDR1 is MNHNS and CDR2 SASEGT. The CDR3 contains 13 residues. The V and J ends lost 6 bases and 3 bases respectively, with 11 bases between them. The CDR3 DNA is TGTGCCAGCAGCAGGACGACTTACACTGAAGCTTTCTTT. Its translation: CASSRTTYTEAFF.

This clonotype was recorded many times. The rearrangement links TRBV20-1 to TRBJ2-1, with TRBD1 matching over 7 bases. CDR3 size: 15 residues. Germline CDR1 DFQATT, CDR2 SNEGSKA (reference sequence). The junction had 15 bases not matched to a gene; V was cut back by 6 bases and J by 7 bases. The CDR3 reads CSADPRDSPVNEQFF. CDR3 sequence (DNA): TGCAGTGCCGACCCCCGGGACAGTCCGGTGAATGAGCAGTTCTTC.

This clonotype was recorded many times. This sequence joins TRBV27 and TRBJ2-7; the D is unclear. CDR3 size: 14 residues. Trimming removed 4 bases from V and 4 bases from J, with 14 bases in between. Germline CDR1 is MNHEY and CDR2 is SMNVEV (reference sequence). The DNA for the CDR3 is TGTGCCAGCAGTTCACCACACCAGGTATACGAGCAGTACTTC. Translation: CASSSPHQVYEQYF.

The chain combines TRBV6-1 with TRBJ2-5, with 10 bases identical to TRBD2. Trimming took 0 bases from V and 9 from J; bases not matched to a gene: 7. Germline V gene sequence: CDR1 MNHNS, CDR2 SASEGT. The CDR3 is 15 residues long. CDR3 sequence: CASSEATSGLGAQYF. The CDR3 DNA reads TGTGCCAGCAGTGAAGCGACTAGCGGGCTCGGGGCCCAGTACTTC.

This rearrangement joins TRBV7-8 to TRBJ2-1, with TRBD2 matching over 8 bases. Germline CDR1 reads SGHVS; CDR2 reads FQNEAQ. The CDR3 is made up of 14 amino acids. V was clipped by 8 bases and J by 4 bases; unmatched bases: 7. CDR3 protein: CASEAGVKYNEQFF. The CDR3 nucleotides are TGTGCCAGCGAAGCGGGGGTCAAATACAATGAGCAGTTCTTC. The variable domain in full, completed from reference TRBV7-8 and TRBJ2-1, reads GAGVSQSPRYKVAKRGQDVALRCDPISGHVSLFWYQQALGQGPEFLTYFQNEAQLDKSGLPSDRFFAERPEGSVSTLKIQRTQQEDSAVYLCASEAGVKYNEQFFGPGTRLTVL.

This clonotype showed up many times. The rearrangement uses TRBV2 and TRBJ1-4; unclear D gene. The ends were cut back, 5 bases at V and 5 bases at J, with 12 bases in the middle. The CDR3 runs 14 residues. Germline loops: CDR1 SNHLY, CDR2 FYNNEI. DNA of the CDR3: TGTGCCAGCAGTCCTCTGGACGGAAATGAAAAACTGTTTTTT. Encoded protein: CASSPLDGNEKLFF.

This clonotype was observed many times. CDR3 sequence (DNA): TGTGCCAGCAGCTTAGCCTGGGGAAGGGACAGACCGATTAACTATGGCTACACCTTC. Translated: CASSLAWGRDRPINYGYTF. The chain uses TRBV7-2 and TRBJ1-2, with 7 positions matching TRBD1. CDR1 and CDR2 from the germline V gene are SGHTA and FQGNSA. CDR3 size: 19 residues. The ends lost 0 bases at V and 1 base at J; junction bases unmatched: 14.

This clonotype was detected only a few times. The chain couples TRBV9 to TRBJ2-2; weak D call: TRBD2 (5 bases). The germline V and J ends were trimmed by 4 bases and 4 bases, with 14 bases remaining between them. Germline CDR1 is SGDLS and CDR2 is YYNGEE. The CDR3 extends over 15 amino acids. The CDR3 nucleotides read TGTGCCAGCAGCCCCTTGCTGGCGGGCACCGGGGAGCTGTTTTTT. Its translation is CASSPLLAGTGELFF.

The sample holds many counts of this clonotype. V usage is TRBV13 and J usage is TRBJ2-3, with D unresolved. V was shortened by 0 bases and J by 3 bases, with 7 bases between the two germline ends. In germline, CDR1 is PRHDT, CDR2 FYEKMQ (reference sequence). This CDR3 contains 14 residues. As DNA, the CDR3 is TGTGCCAGCAGCTTAGGCCAACAAACAGATACGCAGTATTTT. Encoded protein: CASSLGQQTDTQYF.

This clonotype occurred many times. The V gene is TRBV20-1, the J gene TRBJ2-5; D is possibly TRBD1 (5 bases). Germline V gene sequence: CDR1 DFQATT, CDR2 SNEGSKA (reference sequence). This CDR3 contains 13 residues. Trimming removed 0 bases from V and 4 bases from J, with 9 bases in between. The CDR3 nucleotides read TGCAGTGCTAGAGACCAGGGCCGAGAGACCCAGTACTTC. Protein product: CSARDQGRETQYF.

A remark on this clonotype: An end of the junction does not agree with germline; a read error may underlie this. The chain links TRBV10-3 to TRBJ2-2, with D possibly being TRBD2 (6 bases). The CDR3 spans 16 residues. Per the germline V gene, CDR1 is ENHRY and CDR2 is SYGVKD. CDR3 residues: CAISDKGIVNTGGLFF. The DNA of the CDR3 is TGTGCCATCAGTGATAAGGGAATCGTCAACACCGGGGGGCTGTTTTTT.

This clonotype appeared a few times. This chain links TRBV28 with TRBJ1-2, with 8 bases lining up with TRBD1. CDR1 and CDR2 from the germline V gene are MDHEN and SYDVKM. The CDR3 sequence is 15 residues long. The V and J ends lost 6 bases and 1 base, in that order; junction bases with no gene match: 7. Here the CDR3 reads CASSLPTGVNYGYTF. DNA for the CDR3: TGTGCCAGCAGCCTCCCGACAGGGGTTAACTATGGCTACACCTTC.

This clonotype was picked up many times. The gene calls are TRBV10-3 and TRBJ2-3; D ambiguous. V was pared by 2 bases and J by 0 bases, with 3 bases between. The germline gives CDR1 ENHRY, CDR2 SYGVKD. The CDR3 covers 13 residues. CDR3 residues: CAISEDSTDTQYF. The CDR3 DNA reads as TGTGCCATCAGTGAGGACAGCACAGATACGCAGTATTTT.

J is TRBJ2-1 and V is TRBV7-9; D tentatively reads TRBD1 or TRBD2 (5 bases each). CDR3 length equals 14 residues. The V gene lost 10 bases and the J gene lost 0 bases, with 13 bases spanning the gap. Germline lookup yields CDR1 SEHNR and CDR2 FQNEAQ (reference sequence). The CDR3 reads CAMPGPNSYNEQFF. The CDR3 bases are TGTGCCATGCCGGGGCCCAACTCCTACAATGAGCAGTTCTTC. The complete variable domain, with remaining parts taken from reference TRBV7-9 and TRBJ2-1, reads DTGVSQNPRHKITKRGQNVTFRCDPISEHNRLYWYRQTLGQGPEFLTYFQNEAQLEKSRLLSDRFSAERPKGSFSTLEIQRTEQGDSAMYLCAMPGPNSYNEQFFGPGTRLTVL.

To note about this clonotype: As the CDR3 is not closed by the conserved phenylalanine or tryptophan, this likely results from a read error. The CDR3 nucleotides are TGTGCCAGCAGTTTATTAGGCCCGGCCCCCTACGAGCAGTACCTC. It yields the protein CASSLLGPAPYEQYL. The chain carries TRBV28 and TRBJ2-7; D gene uncertain. Germline V CDR1 and CDR2: MDHEN, SYDVKM. The CDR3 spans 15 residues. Trimming took 1 base from V and 2 from J, leaving 12 bases between them.

This sequence joins TRBV28 and TRBJ1-5, with TRBD1 matching 8 bases. The CDR3 is 14 residues long. The germline CDR1 and CDR2 sequences are MDHEN and SYDVKM. V was clipped by 7 bases and J by 4 bases; unmatched bases: 6. CDR3: CASISDRVNQPQHF. In DNA form, the CDR3 reads TGTGCCAGCATCTCGGACAGGGTTAATCAGCCCCAGCATTTT. The full variable domain, completed using reference TRBV28 and TRBJ1-5, is DVKVTQSSRYLVKRTGEKVFLECVQDMDHENMFWYRQDPGLGLRLIYFSYDVKMKEKGDIPEGYSVSREKKERFSLILESASTNQTSMYLCASISDRVNQPQHFGDGTRLSIL.

The table lists this clonotype with a few counts. The genes are TRBV20-1 and TRBJ1-1, with D possibly TRBD1 on 5 matching bases. The V and J ends lost 3 bases and 4 bases respectively, with 9 bases between them. The CDR3 is made up of 12 amino acids. Looked up from germline, CDR1 is DFQATT and CDR2 is SNEGSKA (reference sequence). CDR3 sequence reads: CSASGDPTEAFF. The CDR3, as DNA: TGCAGTGCTAGTGGGGACCCCACTGAAGCTTTCTTT.

The chain links TRBV28 to TRBJ1-4; D gene uncertain. V lost 6 bases to trimming and J lost 4 bases, with 9 bases between them. The CDR3 runs 13 residues. The germline gives CDR1 MDHEN, CDR2 SYDVKM. The CDR3 here is CASSEDFNEKLFF. CDR3 sequence (DNA): TGTGCCAGCAGCGAAGATTTTAATGAAAAACTGTTTTTT.

V is TRBV4-1 and J is TRBJ1-2; tentatively, D is TRBD1 (5 bases). V gave up 4 bases and J gave up 0 bases, with 12 bases separating them. The CDR3 covers 15 residues. Germline V gene lookup returns CDR1 MGHRA and CDR2 YSYEKL. The CDR3 here is CASSLREGTNYGYTF. In DNA, the CDR3 is TGCGCCAGCAGCCTTAGAGAGGGGACTAACTATGGCTACACCTTC.

This clonotype was seen ten or more times. The chain combines TRBV12-3 or TRBV12-4 with TRBJ2-7; 12 bases match TRBD2. V gave up 3 bases and J gave up 2 bases; unmatched junction bases: 8. The CDR3 totals 17 residues. Here the CDR3 reads CASSFWLAGGPTYEQYF. DNA of the CDR3: TGTGCCAGCAGTTTCTGGCTAGCGGGGGGGCCAACCTACGAGCAGTACTTC.

The sample holds a few counts of this clonotype. The genes are TRBV4-1 and TRBJ2-5; D possibly corresponds to TRBD1 (6 bases). CDR3 length: 14 residues. The V gene lost 4 bases and the J gene lost 5 bases, with 14 bases spanning the gap. CDR1 MGHRA and CDR2 YSYEKL come from the germline V gene. The CDR3 DNA is TGCGCCAGCAGCCTTACAGGGCGGTGGGAGACCCAGTACTTC. Translating it yields CASSLTGRWETQYF.

The V call is TRBV4-3, the J call TRBJ2-3; weak D call: TRBD1 (5 bases). This CDR3 contains 18 residues. Per the germline V gene, CDR1 is LGHNA and CDR2 is YSLEER. The V end lost 0 bases, the J end lost 2 bases, and 18 bases lay between the germline ends. CDR3 nucleotide sequence: TGCGCCAGCAGCCAAGAATCGCTTCATAACAGGCTCACAGATACGCAGTATTTT. Translation gives CASSQESLHNRLTDTQYF.